The clone carrying this T cell receptor (beta chain) was counted a few times. This entry is derived from a study of OX40 agonist ivuxolimab in advanced cancers. Profiling relied on immunoSEQ multiplex PCR, and the TCRdb table lists in-frame clones only, not all of them. The repertoire includes about 28,000 clones, approximately 85% of them detected once, and 25% sits in the top ten. Sequencing was performed on CD4+ or CD8+ T cells sorted from blood, taken in a trial of the OX40 agonist ivuxolimab. The receptor was derived from an adult with an advanced solid tumor such as melanoma, head and neck, liver or kidney cancer.

The CDR3 protein is CASTVGRNTEAFF. DNA for the CDR3: TGTGCCAGTACCGTGGGGCGGAACACTGAAGCTTTCTTT. The rearrangement joins TRBV19 to TRBJ1-1; weak D call: TRBD1 (5 bases). CDR1 is LNHDA, CDR2 SQIVND, per germline (reference sequence). CDR3 size: 13 residues. V lost 7 bases and J lost 1, with 10 bases in between.